The next 14 T cell receptor beta chains were all read from a single sample in a study of tumour-infiltrating T cells in Burkitt lymphoma. Assay: immunoSEQ multiplex PCR; the TCRdb copy retains only in-frame clones and omits some. The sample shows 4,000 to 5,000 clones, around 84% of them seen only once. The source material was tumor tissue. These TCRs come from a human donor with diffuse large B-cell lymphoma. Some clones in this sample may be carry-over from other donors' samples.

V usage is TRBV7-9 and J usage is TRBJ1-3; 9 positions agree with TRBD1. Germline lookup yields CDR1 SEHNR and CDR2 FQNEAQ (reference sequence). Germline trimming cut 5 bases from V and 4 bases from J; bases unmatched to any gene: 3. CDR3 length: 14 amino acids. The CDR3 DNA is TGTGCCAGCAGCCTTACAGGGGGCGGAAACACCATATATTTT. It translates to CASSLTGGGNTIYF. Filled out from reference TRBV7-9 and TRBJ1-3, the complete variable domain reads DTGVSQNPRHKITKRGQNVTFRCDPISEHNRLYWYRQTLGQGPEFLTYFQNEAQLEKSRLLSDRFSAERPKGSFSTLEIQRTEQGDSAMYLCASSLTGGGNTIYFGEGSWLTVV.

This clone was observed a single time. V usage is TRBV7-2 and J usage is TRBJ1-2, with D possibly matching TRBD1 (6 bases). The V gene lost 7 bases and the J gene lost 6 bases, with 15 bases spanning the gap. The germline V gene encodes CDR1 SGHTA and CDR2 FQGNSA. CDR3 length equals 13 residues. Here the CDR3 reads CASNLGQGHGYTF. For the CDR3, the DNA is TGTGCCAGCAACCTGGGGCAGGGGCATGGCTACACCTTC.

V and J are TRBV7-2 and TRBJ1-6; 7 bases line up with TRBD1. The CDR3 loop spans 14 amino acids. Germline CDR1 and CDR2: SGHTA and FQGNSA. J was trimmed by 7 bases and V by 7 bases; bases with no gene match: 7. CDR3 nucleotide sequence: TGTGCCAGCACCCATGGACAGGAAAATTCACCCCTCCACTTT. It is translated as CASTHGQENSPLHF.

This clone was found a few times. The V call is TRBV12-5, the J call TRBJ1-5, with D hard to call. V was cut by 6 bases and J by 1 base, with 16 bases left in between. The CDR3 extends over 16 amino acids. Germline CDR1 is LGHNT and CDR2 is FRNRAP. CDR3 in amino acids: CASGTRNGLSNQPQHF. CDR3 coding DNA: TGTGCTAGTGGGACCCGGAACGGACTGAGCAATCAGCCCCAGCATTTT.

The chain links TRBV13 to TRBJ2-7; the D is unclear. Looked up from germline, CDR1 is PRHDT and CDR2 is FYEKMQ (reference sequence). Trimming stripped 5 bases from V and 2 bases from J, with 7 bases between. The CDR3 has 12 amino acids. CDR3 residues: CASSQNTYEQYF. The CDR3 DNA reads TGTGCCAGCAGCCAGAACACCTACGAGCAGTACTTC.

This chain joins TRBV18 and TRBJ2-7, with 7 bases that match TRBD1. The germline V gene encodes CDR1 KGHSH and CDR2 LQKENI. This CDR3 spans 14 amino acids. After removal of 4 bases from V and 3 bases from J, the junction contained 6 bases not matched to a gene. The CDR3 spells CASSQGRDSYEQYF. In DNA, the CDR3 is TGTGCCAGCTCACAGGGTAGGGACAGCTACGAGCAGTACTTC.

The rearrangement links TRBV7-9 to TRBJ1-1; 9 bases match TRBD1. This CDR3 is 15 amino acids long. The V and J ends lost 6 bases and 0 bases, in that order; junction bases with no gene match: 5. Germline V gives CDR1 SEHNR, CDR2 FQNEAQ (reference sequence). The CDR3 protein is CASRRTGALNTEAFF. In nucleotides, the CDR3 is TGTGCCAGCAGGCGGACAGGGGCATTGAACACTGAAGCTTTCTTT.

The chain recombines TRBV4-2 with TRBJ2-5, with TRBD2 matching 8 bases. Trimming cost V 2 bases and J 5 bases; bases outside gene matches: 7. The CDR3 is 15 residues long. The V gene's germline CDR1 is LGHNA and CDR2 YNFKEQ. DNA of the CDR3: TGTGCCAGCAGCCAAAATCGGGGGGGCTCGGAGACCCAGTACTTC. Protein: CASSQNRGGSETQYF.

This chain joins TRBV19 and TRBJ1-3; D is undetermined. CDR1 is LNHDA, CDR2 SQIVND, per germline (reference sequence). This CDR3 has 17 amino acids. V dropped 5 bases and J dropped 0 bases, with 17 bases sitting between them. The CDR3 is CASSDHWRTLSGNTIYF. CDR3 bases: TGTGCCAGTAGTGACCACTGGCGGACTCTCTCTGGAAACACCATATATTTT.

The chain recombines TRBV19 with TRBJ1-1; D gene unclear. With 3 bases removed from V and 5 bases from J, the gap between germline ends came to 13 bases. CDR1 is LNHDA and CDR2 is SQIVND in the germline V gene (reference sequence). The CDR3 runs to 14 residues. In nucleotides, the CDR3 is TGTGCCAGTAGTATCGGTTTTGGTTCTACTGAAGCTTTCTTT. Its translation: CASSIGFGSTEAFF.

V usage is TRBV5-1 and J usage is TRBJ2-1; 15 nucleotides match TRBD2. Looked up from germline, CDR1 is SGHRS and CDR2 is YFSETQ. Losses at the gene ends were 2 bases for V and 12 bases for J; bases not matched to a gene: 6. The length of the CDR3 is 15 residues. The CDR3 region has the DNA TGCGCCAGCAGCTTAGGGACTAGCGGGAGGATGGCGCAGTTCTTC. This codes for CASSLGTSGRMAQFF. Full variable domain (missing parts from reference TRBV5-1 and TRBJ2-1): KAGVTQTPRYLIKTRGQQVTLSCSPISGHRSVSWYQQTPGQGLQFLFEYFSETQRNKGNFPGRFSGRQFSNSRSEMNVSTLELGDSALYLCASSLGTSGRMAQFFGPGTRLTVL.

The CDR3 bases are TGTGCCAGCAGTCCGGGGGTCGCCTACGAGCAGTACTTC. Translated, it gives CASSPGVAYEQYF. V usage is TRBV7-9 and J usage is TRBJ2-7, with TRBD2 as a possible D gene (6 bases). This CDR3 spans 13 amino acids. Germline lookup yields CDR1 SEHNR and CDR2 FQNEAQ (reference sequence). Deletions cut 6 bases from V and 2 bases from J, with 11 bases between.

The chain has TRBV30 and TRBJ1-2; 12 bases are a match to TRBD1. The germline V gene has CDR1 GTSNPN and CDR2 SVGIG (reference sequence). CDR3 length: 12 residues. V shed 5 bases, J shed 7 bases, and the junction held 2 bases outside the gene matches. The chain's CDR3 is CAWGGQGAGYTF. The CDR3 DNA is TGTGCCTGGGGGGGACAGGGGGCTGGCTACACCTTC.

The rearrangement joins TRBV2 to TRBJ2-1; D gene unclear. CDR1 is SNHLY and CDR2 is FYNNEI in the germline V gene. The length of the CDR3 is 11 residues. Trimming took 3 bases from V and 9 from J, leaving 6 bases between them. CDR3 sequence reads: CASSDPGEQFF. The CDR3 nucleotides are TGTGCCAGCAGTGATCCGGGTGAGCAGTTCTTC.